A single sample gave rise to the 27 T cell receptor beta chains below, sequenced in a study of blood T cell repertoires in COVID-19. Sequencing was performed with immunoSEQ multiplex PCR; in TCRdb, only in-frame clones are kept and a portion is missing. The profile shows approximately 300,000 clones, approximately 92% of them singletons. Sample: PBMCs or T cells enriched from blood (not recorded which). The receptors were sampled from a woman aged 30 to 39 who had recovered from COVID-19.

J is TRBJ2-5 and V is TRBV18; TRBD1 aligns across 7 bases. The CDR3 runs to 20 residues. From germline, CDR1 is KGHSH and CDR2 LQKENI. After removal of 0 bases from V and 3 bases from J, the junction contained 19 bases not matched to a gene. The CDR3 protein is CASSPPFLTGTPVGEETQYF. CDR3 nucleotide sequence: TGTGCCAGCTCACCACCGTTCTTGACAGGGACCCCCGTTGGAGAAGAGACCCAGTACTTC. The full variable domain, with the rest looked up from reference TRBV18 and TRBJ2-5, is NAGVMQNPRHLVRRRGQEARLRCSPMKGHSHVYWYRQLPEEGLKFMVYLQKENIIDESGMPKERFSAEFPKEGPSILRIQQVVRGDSAAYFCASSPPFLTGTPVGEETQYFGPGTRLLVL.

The rearrangement joins TRBV29-1 to TRBJ1-2, with 7 bases that match TRBD1. This CDR3 is built from 14 residues. CDR1 and CDR2 (germline): SQVTM, ANQGSEA. J was trimmed by 5 bases and V by 6 bases; bases with no gene match: 12. The CDR3 DNA sequence: TGCAGCGTCTCCGAAGGGGGCGCAGGTTATGGCTACACCTTC. It translates to CSVSEGGAGYGYTF.

The sample holds one count of this clone. The chain has TRBV19 and TRBJ2-5; TRBD2 agrees at 7 bases. The germline V gene has CDR1 LNHDA and CDR2 SQIVND (reference sequence). This CDR3 is built from 15 residues. The J segment lost 6 bases and the V segment lost 2 bases, leaving 9 bases of the junction unmatched. CDR3 nucleotides: TGTGCCAGTAGTATAAGGAGCGGGAAAGCAAAGACCCAGTACTTC. Translated, it gives CASSIRSGKAKTQYF.

The V call is TRBV12-3 or TRBV12-4, the J call TRBJ1-2; 7 nucleotides agree with TRBD1. With V trimmed by 6 bases and J by 8 bases, 6 bases remained unmatched. The CDR3 spans 12 residues. The CDR3 bases are TGTGCCAGCAGCCCGGGACAGAAGGGCTACACCTTC. The encoded protein is CASSPGQKGYTF.

V usage is TRBV5-6 and J usage is TRBJ1-1; D remains ambiguous. V was pared by 3 bases and J by 1 base, with 7 bases between. CDR1 is SGHDT and CDR2 is YYEEEE in the germline V gene. The CDR3 covers 13 residues. The CDR3 DNA reads as TGTGCCAGCAGCTCCGCAGGGAACACTGAAGCTTTCTTT. Protein: CASSSAGNTEAFF.

The count of this clone is one. V is TRBV4-3 and J is TRBJ1-1; D call uncertain. CDR1 is LGHNA, CDR2 YSLEER, per germline. There are 15 residues in the CDR3. The V end was cut by 0 bases, the J end by 6 bases, with 14 bases between. Here the CDR3 reads CASSQDVLEGAEAFF. CDR3 bases: TGCGCCAGCAGCCAAGATGTCCTTGAGGGAGCTGAAGCTTTCTTT.

V usage is TRBV5-1 and J usage is TRBJ2-2, with TRBD2 as a possible D gene (6 bases). Trimming took off 5 bases at V and 4 bases at J, with 12 bases between the two ends. The CDR3 length is 14 residues. Germline loops: CDR1 SGHRS, CDR2 YFSETQ. The CDR3: CASRWQGGTGELFF. The CDR3 coding sequence is TGCGCCAGCAGGTGGCAGGGAGGCACCGGGGAGCTGTTTTTT.

The chain uses TRBV7-9 and TRBJ2-4; D is perhaps TRBD2 (7 bases). The V end was cut by 0 bases, the J end by 9 bases, with 15 bases between. CDR1 and CDR2 from the germline V gene are SEHNR and FQNEAQ (reference sequence). The CDR3 extends over 15 amino acids. For the CDR3, the DNA is TGTGCCAGCAGCTTAGCTGGGGGGGCGTATAGCATTCAGTACTTC. Protein product: CASSLAGGAYSIQYF.

The chain is built from TRBV7-9 and TRBJ1-1, with D perhaps TRBD1 (6 bases). This CDR3 has 14 amino acids. The germline gives CDR1 SEHNR, CDR2 FQNEAQ (reference sequence). The V gene lost 5 bases and the J gene lost 0 bases, with 10 bases spanning the gap. CDR3 coding DNA: TGTGCCAGCAGCCTACAGGGAGTGAACACTGAAGCTTTCTTT. The encoded protein is CASSLQGVNTEAFF.

This rearrangement joins TRBV6-5 to TRBJ1-5, with D possibly TRBD1 on 6 matching bases. Trimming shortened V by 7 bases and J by 6 bases, and 13 bases separated the two germline ends. This CDR3 spans 13 amino acids. Germline V lookup: CDR1 MNHEY, CDR2 SVGAGI. The chain's CDR3 is CASTDRLSQPQHF. The CDR3 nucleotides are TGTGCCAGCACAGACAGGCTCAGTCAGCCCCAGCATTTT.

This chain connects TRBV4-3 to TRBJ2-3; D possibly corresponds to TRBD1 (6 bases). Germline V CDR1 and CDR2: LGHNA, YSLEER. Trimming took off 3 bases at V and 3 bases at J, with 10 bases between the two ends. CDR3 length equals 14 residues. This CDR3 is CASSHTDSTDTQYF. The DNA of the CDR3 is TGCGCCAGCAGCCACACGGACAGTACAGATACGCAGTATTTT.

This clone was observed a handful of times. The V gene is TRBV18, the J gene TRBJ2-2; possible D gene TRBD1, 6 bases. Per the germline V gene, CDR1 is KGHSH and CDR2 is LQKENI. This CDR3 has 16 amino acids. V was cut by 8 bases and J by 3 bases, with 19 bases left in between. CDR3 DNA sequence: TGTGCCAGCAAGAGCAGGGGAGCATTAGACACCGGGGAGCTGTTTTTT. This sequence encodes CASKSRGALDTGELFF.

The rearrangement links TRBV2 to TRBJ1-1; the match to TRBD1 covers 8 bases. The ends lost 3 bases at V and 5 bases at J; junction bases unmatched: 8. This CDR3 has 15 amino acids. Per the germline V gene, CDR1 is SNHLY and CDR2 is FYNNEI. CDR3 sequence: CASSEFRTGLTEAFF. The CDR3 DNA follows: TGTGCCAGCAGTGAGTTTCGGACAGGGTTAACTGAAGCTTTCTTT.

The rearrangement joins TRBV9 to TRBJ2-7, with D possibly being TRBD1 (5 bases). The ends were cut back, 5 bases at V and 4 bases at J, with 16 bases in the middle. The germline V gene has CDR1 SGDLS and CDR2 YYNGEE. This CDR3 region has 14 residues. Here the CDR3 DNA reads TGTGCCAGCAGTCCCTTCGGCAGGGCTTACGAGCAGTACTTC. Residues: CASSPFGRAYEQYF.

This chain connects TRBV15 to TRBJ1-4; the D gene is possibly TRBD1 (5 bases). Trimming took off 0 bases at V and 3 bases at J, with 8 bases between the two ends. This CDR3 comprises 15 residues. Germline CDR1 reads LNHNV; CDR2 reads YYDKDF (reference sequence). The CDR3 region is CATSRDQGPNEKLFF. The CDR3 DNA reads TGTGCCACCAGCAGAGATCAGGGCCCTAATGAAAAACTGTTTTTT.

The chain uses TRBV7-2 and TRBJ1-1; TRBD1 might be the D (5 bases). The ends were cut back, 2 bases at V and 0 bases at J, with 10 bases in the middle. This CDR3 is built from 15 residues. Germline values: CDR1 SGHTA, CDR2 FQGNSA. CDR3 sequence reads: CASSLTGGLNTEAFF. CDR3 DNA: TGTGCCAGCAGCTTAACGGGGGGTTTGAACACTGAAGCTTTCTTT.

The chain is built from TRBV27 and TRBJ2-3, with 12 nucleotides matching TRBD2. The CDR3 totals 20 residues. Unmatched junction bases numbered 15, after V lost 5 bases and J lost 0 bases. Germline V gene lookup returns CDR1 MNHEY and CDR2 SMNVEV (reference sequence). In DNA form, the CDR3 reads TGTGCCAGCAGTCGGGCTCGGGGACTAGCGGGCCGTAGAAGCACAGATACGCAGTATTTT. Translation gives CASSRARGLAGRRSTDTQYF.

This sequence joins TRBV19 and TRBJ1-5; the D gene is possibly TRBD1 (6 bases). V lost 6 bases and J 4 bases, leaving 16 bases between the germline ends. The CDR3 loop spans 15 amino acids. Germline CDR1 and CDR2: LNHDA and SQIVND (reference sequence). CDR3 in amino acids: CASSPVSGENQPQHF. The CDR3 DNA reads TGTGCCAGTAGCCCCGTCTCAGGGGAGAATCAGCCCCAGCATTTT.

The chain employs TRBV5-1 and TRBJ1-5; D uncertain. V was shortened by 3 bases and J by 1 base, with 11 bases between the two germline ends. The CDR3 sequence is 15 residues long. Germline-derived CDR1 and CDR2 are SGHRS and YFSETQ. This CDR3 reads CASSYDPGSNQPQHF. CDR3 nucleotide sequence: TGCGCCAGCAGCTACGACCCGGGGAGCAATCAGCCCCAGCATTTT.

The V call is TRBV28, the J call TRBJ1-4; 9 nucleotides align to TRBD1. From germline, CDR1 is MDHEN and CDR2 SYDVKM. Losses at the gene ends were 5 bases for V and 5 bases for J; bases not matched to a gene: 6. This CDR3 has 15 amino acids. The CDR3 sequence: CASSQTGGPNEKLFF. DNA of the CDR3: TGTGCCAGCAGTCAGACAGGGGGACCCAATGAAAAACTGTTTTTT.

This clone has a single count. The chain joins TRBV25-1 to TRBJ2-7, with D possibly being TRBD1 (6 bases). Trimming left V 8 bases short and J 6 bases short, with 17 bases between. Germline CDR1 and CDR2: MGHDK and SYGVNS. This CDR3 is built from 13 residues. Here the CDR3 reads CASGTEQGFEQYF. CDR3 coding DNA: TGTGCCAGCGGCACCGAACAGGGCTTCGAGCAGTACTTC.

As to this clone: The same CDR3 arises from other DNA sequences in this sample as well. This sequence joins TRBV7-8 and TRBJ1-2; 8 bases match TRBD1. Germline CDR1 is SGHVS and CDR2 is FQNEAQ. The CDR3 runs to 13 residues. The V gene end was trimmed by 3 bases and the J gene end by 3 bases; junction bases not matched to a gene: 0. DNA of the CDR3: TGTGCCAGCAGCTTGGACAGGGACTATGGCTACACCTTC. It encodes CASSLDRDYGYTF.

The V gene is TRBV7-3, the J gene TRBJ2-2, with 8 bases that match TRBD1. This CDR3 is built from 16 residues. Germline loops: CDR1 SGHTA, CDR2 FQGTGA. V was pared by 5 bases and J by 2 bases, with 7 bases of the junction left unmatched. The CDR3 DNA sequence: TGTGCCAGCAGCCCCCTCGGGACAGGAAACACCGGGGAGCTGTTTTTT. Protein: CASSPLGTGNTGELFF.

In regard to this clone: At one end the junction does not follow the germline gene, possibly because of a read error. The CDR3 reads CASSRDSPAVF. CDR3 nucleotide sequence: TGTGCCAGCAGCCGGGATTCACCAGCGGTCTTT. The rearrangement links TRBV4-2 to TRBJ1-1, with D unclear. Germline-derived CDR1 and CDR2 are LGHNA and YNFKEQ. The CDR3 runs 11 residues.

The chain carries TRBV9 and TRBJ2-7; 9 positions match TRBD1. The ends lost 4 bases at V and 1 base at J; junction bases unmatched: 6. The CDR3 has 15 amino acids. Germline lookup yields CDR1 SGDLS and CDR2 YYNGEE. CDR3 nucleotide sequence: TGTGCCAGCAGCTTGACCGGGACAGGGTCCTACGAGCAGTACTTC. Its protein is CASSLTGTGSYEQYF.

The chain couples TRBV4-1 to TRBJ2-2; the match to TRBD1 covers 8 bases. After removal of 4 bases from V and 6 bases from J, the junction contained 7 bases not matched to a gene. The CDR3 covers 15 residues. CDR1 is MGHRA, CDR2 YSYEKL, per germline. CDR3 amino acids: CASSRTGGMAGELFF. In DNA, the CDR3 is TGCGCCAGCAGCCGAACAGGGGGGATGGCCGGGGAGCTGTTTTTT.

On this clone itself: The sample holds other DNA sequences that translate to the same CDR3. The genes are TRBV28 and TRBJ1-2; D call uncertain. The ends were cut back, 2 bases at V and 2 bases at J, with 3 bases in the middle. Germline V gene lookup returns CDR1 MDHEN and CDR2 SYDVKM. The CDR3 is 12 residues long. The CDR3 nucleotides are TGTGCCAGCAGTTTAACAAACTATGGCTACACCTTC. Protein product: CASSLTNYGYTF.